This is a list of T cell receptor beta chains from one sample in a study of T cells in Graves' hyperthyroidism and ophthalmopathy. TCRdb recomputed calls from the multiplex PCR reads with MiXCR, one row per CDR3 protein. The table shows more than 550,000 distinct CDR3 sequences, with roughly 17% occurring only once. The sample consisted of blood. These receptors were obtained from a man in his forties or fifties with Graves' hyperthyroidism. CDR3s include the opening cysteine and the closing phenylalanine or tryptophan. Each record gives: V gene, clone size, J gene, CDR3 length, D gene, CDR3 protein, CDR3 DNA. The D gene is left open where the match is weak. Rows may omit the clone size; those that give it use once, few, many or a size class.

TRBV27	many	TRBJ2-3	16	-	CASSLSPGPNSDTQYF	TGTGCCAGCAGTTTATCCCCGGGCCCAAACTCGGATACGCAGTATTTT
TRBV7-8	many	TRBJ2-3	15	-	CASSLYSRHTDTQYF	TGTGCCAGCAGCTTATACTCAAGGCACACAGATACGCAGTATTTT
TRBV12-3/TRBV12-4	many	TRBJ1-1	15	-	CASSPLEGFGTEAFF	TGTGCCAGCAGCCCCTTGGAGGGGTTTGGCACTGAAGCTTTCTTT
TRBV19	-	TRBJ2-7	16	-	CASSKFPGRGTYEQYF	TGTGCCAGTAGCAAATTTCCCGGAAGGGGTACCTACGAGCAGTACTTC
TRBV28	many	TRBJ2-1	15	TRBD1	CASSIDRQGAAEQFF	TGTGCCAGCAGTATAGATCGACAGGGAGCGGCTGAGCAGTTCTTC
TRBV20-1	many	TRBJ2-3	13	-	CSARDLSTDTQYF	TGCAGTGCTAGAGATCTAAGCACAGATACGCAGTATTTT
TRBV12-3/TRBV12-4	few	TRBJ2-1	12	-	CASSLMDNEQFF	TGTGCCAGCAGTTTGATGGACAATGAGCAGTTCTTC
TRBV28	many	TRBJ2-7	15	TRBD1	CASSLLTGGRAEQYF	TGTGCCAGCAGTTTACTGACAGGGGGGAGGGCCGAGCAGTACTTC
TRBV19	few	TRBJ2-7	14	TRBD1	CASKYGQGANEQYF	TGTGCCAGTAAGTACGGACAGGGGGCCAACGAGCAGTACTTC
TRBV20-1	few	TRBJ2-1	15	-	CSASRPPSSYNEQFF	TGCAGTGCTAGTAGGCCCCCCAGCTCCTACAATGAGCAGTTCTTC
TRBV9	many	TRBJ2-7	13	TRBD1	CASSVTTGYEQYF	TGTGCCAGCAGCGTAACGACAGGGTACGAGCAGTACTTC
TRBV11-2	-	TRBJ2-4	17	TRBD2	CASSSGLAGGTKNIQYF	TGTGCCAGCAGCTCCGGACTAGCGGGAGGGACCAAAAACATTCAGTACTTC
TRBV19	few	TRBJ2-2	15	-	CASSMTDVYTGELFF	TGTGCCAGTAGTATGACGGACGTCTACACCGGGGAGCTGTTTTTT
TRBV11-2	-	TRBJ1-1	11	-	CASRTGGMAFF	TGTGCCAGCCGGACGGGGGGAATGGCTTTCTTT
TRBV7-3	-	TRBJ1-1	14	-	CASSLRVGFTEAFF	TGTGCCAGCAGCTTAAGAGTAGGTTTCACTGAAGCTTTCTTT
TRBV6-1	-	TRBJ2-3	13	-	CASRSDSTDTQYF	TGTGCCAGCAGATCTGACAGCACAGATACGCAGTATTTT
TRBV12-5	few	TRBJ2-1	16	-	CASGLGRGSSYNEQFF	TGTGCTAGTGGTTTAGGTCGAGGATCCTCCTACAATGAGCAGTTCTTC
TRBV25-1	many	TRBJ2-7	13	-	CASCGIGTYEQYF	TGTGCCAGCTGCGGGATAGGGACCTACGAGCAGTACTTC
TRBV20-1	many	TRBJ2-4	15	TRBD2	CSAGTSGRFKNIQYF	TGCAGTGCTGGGACTAGCGGGAGGTTCAAAAACATTCAGTACTTC
TRBV7-9	-	TRBJ1-5	15	TRBD1	CASSSPGQTNQPQHF	TGTGCCAGCAGCTCCCCGGGACAGACCAATCAGCCCCAGCATTTT
TRBV4-1	-	TRBJ1-3	18	TRBD1	CASSQGGQGLSSGNTIYF	TGCGCCAGCAGCCAAGGCGGACAGGGACTTAGCTCTGGAAACACCATATATTTT
TRBV27	many	TRBJ1-1	13	-	CASSLFRATEAFF	TGTGCCAGCAGTTTGTTCCGGGCCACTGAAGCTTTCTTT
TRBV3-2	-	TRBJ2-3	18	-	CASSQDRVAGEYTDTQYF	TGTGCCAGCAGCCAAGATAGGGTAGCGGGAGAGTACACAGATACGCAGTATTTT
TRBV12-3/TRBV12-4	-	TRBJ1-5	15	-	CASKADGGSNQPQHF	TGTGCCAGCAAGGCTGATGGGGGGAGCAATCAGCCCCAGCATTTT
TRBV13	-	TRBJ1-1	11	-	CASSFAGKTFF	TGTGCCAGCAGCTTTGCAGGGAAGACTTTCTTT
TRBV30	many	TRBJ1-1	14	-	CAWLYRRGRDEAFF	TGTGCCTGGCTCTATCGACGGGGACGGGATGAAGCTTTCTTT
TRBV6-5	many	TRBJ2-1	15	-	CASSYVHFPGNEQFF	TGTGCCAGCAGTTACGTCCACTTTCCGGGAAATGAGCAGTTCTTC
TRBV25-1	-	TRBJ2-7	12	-	CASSGSAFEQYF	TGTGCCAGCAGTGGGTCCGCTTTCGAGCAGTACTTC
TRBV11-3	few	TRBJ2-1	15	-	CASSLFTGPYNEQFF	TGTGCCAGCAGCTTATTTACAGGGCCTTACAATGAGCAGTTCTTC
TRBV19	many	TRBJ2-7	13	-	CASSPDTAYEQYF	TGTGCCAGTAGTCCGGATACCGCCTACGAGCAGTACTTC
TRBV7-6	many	TRBJ1-6	13	-	CASSSGANSPLHF	TGTGCCAGCAGCTCCGGGGCGAATTCACCCCTCCACTTT
TRBV5-4	-	TRBJ2-5	15	TRBD2	CASSSGLAGKETQYF	TGTGCCAGCAGCTCGGGACTAGCGGGTAAAGAGACCCAGTACTTC
TRBV6-1	many	TRBJ1-1	12	-	CASSDGWTEAFF	TGTGCCAGCAGTGACGGATGGACTGAAGCTTTCTTT
TRBV7-6	-	TRBJ2-5	12	-	CASLEEGKTQYF	TGTGCCAGCCTGGAGGAGGGGAAGACCCAGTACTTC
TRBV25-1	-	TRBJ2-2	17	-	CASSEYPGTEHTGELFF	TGTGCCAGCAGTGAATATCCCGGGACTGAGCACACCGGGGAGCTGTTTTTT
TRBV30	-	TRBJ2-5	15	TRBD1	CAWGTGPVGVETQYF	TGTGCCTGGGGGACAGGCCCCGTAGGTGTGGAGACCCAGTACTTC
TRBV12-3/TRBV12-4	few	TRBJ1-5	16	TRBD1	CASSHDGQGVNQPQHF	TGTGCCAGCAGTCACGACGGACAGGGGGTCAATCAGCCCCAGCATTTT
TRBV5-4	-	TRBJ2-2	15	-	CASSWGTTTAGELFF	TGTGCCAGCAGCTGGGGGACCACTACCGCCGGGGAGCTGTTTTTT
TRBV28	many	TRBJ2-7	14	-	CASSFLGPSFEQYF	TGTGCCAGCAGTTTTTTGGGGCCTTCCTTCGAGCAGTACTTC
TRBV28	many	TRBJ2-7	15	TRBD2	CASSDGLAGGYEQYF	TGTGCCAGCAGTGATGGACTAGCGGGAGGCTACGAGCAGTACTTC
TRBV20-1	-	TRBJ2-3	17	-	CSARSSLAATSTDTQYF	TGCAGTGCTAGGTCCTCACTAGCTGCTACTAGCACAGATACGCAGTATTTT
TRBV6-1	many	TRBJ1-1	13	TRBD1	CASSARQGLGAFF	TGTGCCAGCAGTGCCCGACAGGGACTCGGAGCTTTCTTT
TRBV9	-	TRBJ2-7	14	TRBD1	CASSVGDREYEQYF	TGTGCCAGCAGCGTAGGGGACAGGGAATACGAGCAGTACTTC
TRBV20-1	-	TRBJ1-1	14	TRBD1	CSAPIGTGNTEAFF	TGCAGTGCTCCCATCGGGACAGGGAACACTGAAGCTTTCTTT
TRBV20-1	-	TRBJ1-1	16	-	CSAPSAPGQGGTEAFF	TGCAGTGCTCCCTCCGCCCCCGGGCAGGGTGGAACTGAAGCTTTCTTT
TRBV7-6	-	TRBJ2-3	19	TRBD2	CASSLAPTTGTSGSDTQYF	TGTGCCAGCAGCTTAGCGCCTACAACCGGGACTAGCGGGAGTGATACGCAGTATTTT
TRBV7-9	few	TRBJ2-1	19	TRBD2	CASSPWTSGRAGFYSEQFF	TGTGCCAGCAGCCCCTGGACTAGCGGGAGGGCCGGGTTCTACAGTGAGCAGTTCTTC
TRBV19	few	TRBJ2-7	13	-	CASSVLEGYEQYF	TGTGCCAGTAGTGTCCTGGAGGGCTACGAGCAGTACTTC
TRBV20-1	many	TRBJ2-7	15	TRBD2	CSARESAGGGYEQYF	TGCAGTGCTAGAGAATCGGCGGGAGGAGGCTACGAGCAGTACTTC
TRBV2	many	TRBJ2-7	12	-	CASTGGPYEQYF	TGTGCGTCTACCGGAGGTCCCTACGAGCAGTACTTC